The 5 T cell receptor beta chains reported below all come from one sample, sequenced in a study of Ad26.COV2.S vaccination and SARS-CoV-2 variants. Clones were sequenced by immunoSEQ multiplex PCR, and TCRdb holds only the in-frame ones, with some missing. The data hold fewer than 400,000 clones, with around 89% observed a single time. Treatment of the sample: 19 received Ad26.COV2.S at low or high dose, single or two shots; 5 received placebo; per-sample allocation not given. Sampling was performed 63 days after the first vaccine or placebo injection. The sequencing used peripheral blood, collected in a trial of Ad26.COV2.S vaccine versus placebo. The origin of the receptors is a person between 18 and 65 years old who received the Ad26.COV2.S COVID-19 vaccine or a placebo.

The CDR3 sequence: CASSDGAGGGNEQFF. DNA for the CDR3: TGTGCCAGCAGTGATGGGGCGGGAGGAGGCAATGAGCAGTTCTTC. The V call is TRBV6-4, the J call TRBJ2-1, with 8 bases lining up with TRBD2. The length of the CDR3 is 15 residues. V was clipped by 3 bases and J by 6 bases; unmatched bases: 7. From germline, CDR1 is MRHNA and CDR2 SNTAGT.

The chain joins TRBV4-2 to TRBJ2-1, with unresolved D. CDR1 and CDR2 (germline): LGHNA, YNFKEQ. Trimming stripped 1 base from V and 0 bases from J, with 10 bases between. This CDR3 is built from 16 residues. CDR3 in DNA: TGTGCCAGCAGCCAAGTAGGAACGAGCTCCTACAATGAGCAGTTCTTC. Amino acids: CASSQVGTSSYNEQFF.

The rearrangement uses TRBV29-1 and TRBJ2-1, with TRBD2 matching over 9 bases. Germline V gene lookup returns CDR1 SQVTM and CDR2 ANQGSEA. The CDR3 sequence is 15 residues long. V lost 4 bases and J lost 3; bases outside the gene matches: 7. As DNA, the CDR3 is TGCAGCGTTGTAGGGACACTAGCGGGCTACAATGAGCAGTTCTTC. This gives the protein CSVVGTLAGYNEQFF.

This chain uses TRBV6-5 with TRBJ1-4, with D uncertain. This CDR3 region has 15 residues. Germline lookup yields CDR1 MNHEY and CDR2 SVGAGI. Deletions cut 4 bases from V and 8 bases from J, with 17 bases between. The CDR3 nucleotides are TGTGCCAGCAGTTTGCCAGTGACAAAGAACGAAAAACTGTTTTTT. Protein product: CASSLPVTKNEKLFF.

The rearrangement links TRBV28 to TRBJ2-7, with D hard to call. CDR1 and CDR2 (germline): MDHEN, SYDVKM. V was pared by 6 bases and J by 2 bases, with 5 bases between. CDR3 length equals 11 residues. The CDR3 sequence is CASSMAYEQYF. The CDR3 DNA sequence: TGTGCCAGCAGCATGGCCTACGAGCAGTACTTC.